A selection of T cell receptor beta chains follows, all from one sample in a study of Ad26.COV2.S vaccination and SARS-CoV-2 variants. Clones were read by immunoSEQ multiplex PCR, and TCRdb kept only the in-frame ones, dropping some. The table lists about 480,000 clones, approximately 90% of them singletons. The input for sequencing was peripheral blood, taken in a trial of Ad26.COV2.S vaccine versus placebo. The receptors shown here come from a person between 18 and 65 years old who received the Ad26.COV2.S COVID-19 vaccine or a placebo. CDR3s include the opening cysteine and the closing phenylalanine or tryptophan. A D gene is named only where the DNA matches it firmly. Clone size appears in some rows only: once, few, many, or a class for an expanded clone.

CDR3aa,CDR3nt,d_gene,v_gene,j_gene,abundance
CASSPSAGTNTGELFF,TGCGCCAGCAGCCCCTCAGCGGGAACAAACACCGGGGAGCTGTTTTTT,TRBD2,TRBV4-3,TRBJ2-2,once
CASSLDRVRTEAFF,TGTGCCAGCAGCTTGGACAGGGTGCGCACTGAAGCTTTCTTT,TRBD1,TRBV28,TRBJ1-1,once
CASRRVSSYEQYF,TGCGCCAGCAGAAGGGTGAGCTCCTACGAGCAGTACTTC,NA,TRBV5-1,TRBJ2-7,few
CASSSGDRTTEAFF,TGTGCCAGCAGTTCCGGGGACAGGACCACTGAAGCTTTCTTT,TRBD1,TRBV6-2/TRBV6-3,TRBJ1-1,NA
CASSLVGGRATDTQYF,TGTGCCAGCAGTTTGGTCGGCGGGAGGGCCACAGATACGCAGTATTTT,TRBD2,TRBV27,TRBJ2-3,NA
CASSIGQGVGYGYTF,TGTGCCAGCAGCATAGGACAGGGTGTCGGCTATGGCTACACCTTC,TRBD1,TRBV9,TRBJ1-2,NA
CASSSQRSEKLFF,TGTGCCAGCAGTTCCCAGAGGAGTGAAAAACTGTTTTTT,NA,TRBV6-6,TRBJ1-4,NA
CASSYTNPEATNEKLFF,TGTGCCAGCAGTTACACCAACCCGGAGGCAACTAATGAAAAACTGTTTTTT,NA,TRBV6-2/TRBV6-3,TRBJ1-4,NA
CASSEDRKGYGYTF,TGTGCCAGCAGTGAAGACAGGAAGGGCTATGGCTACACCTTC,NA,TRBV2,TRBJ1-2,NA
CASRPTGGQGYTF,TGTGCCAGCAGGCCCACGGGGGGTCAAGGCTACACCTTC,NA,TRBV27,TRBJ1-2,once
CASSAGQANSPLHF,TGTGCCAGCAGCGCGGGACAGGCCAATTCACCCCTCCACTTT,TRBD1,TRBV9,TRBJ1-6,NA
CASSQEAETQYF,TGTGCCAGCAGCCAAGAGGCAGAGACCCAGTACTTC,NA,TRBV4-2,TRBJ2-5,NA
CASRKQGASGQPQHF,TGTGCCAGCCGCAAACAGGGGGCGTCCGGTCAGCCCCAGCATTTT,TRBD1,TRBV28,TRBJ1-5,once
CASSRLGGDRILRAYEQYF,TGTGCCAGCTCACGGCTGGGGGGGGACAGGATCCTTAGAGCCTACGAGCAGTACTTC,NA,TRBV18,TRBJ2-7,NA